This entry lists 27 T cell receptor beta chains sequenced from one sample in a study of blood T cells in healthy people across ages. The authors ran a second PCR of 7 to 11 cycles using a sample-barcoded 5' primer and a J-beta primer mix. TCRdb ran MiXCR on the 5' RACE reads and lists one entry per CDR3 protein. Here the sample spans 650,000 to 700,000 distinct CDR3 sequences, roughly half being singletons. The specimen was blood. The receptors stem from an elderly woman in good health.

J is TRBJ1-2 and V is TRBV3-1; D gene ambiguous. CDR3 length: 14 residues. V lost 5 bases and J lost 4, with 14 bases in between. Per the germline V gene, CDR1 is LGHDT and CDR2 is YNNKEL (reference sequence). CDR3 protein: CASSAQPGSYGYTF. Here the CDR3 DNA reads TGTGCCAGCAGCGCCCAGCCTGGCAGCTATGGCTACACCTTC.

This clonotype was detected a few times. A single base separates this from a much larger clone, so it may be a read error. This chain uses TRBV6-6 with TRBJ2-5; 8 bases line up with TRBD1. The CDR3 contains 15 residues. V dropped 5 bases and J dropped 11; count of bases not matched to a gene: 16. Germline values: CDR1 MNHNY, CDR2 SVGAGI (reference sequence). CDR3 residues: CASSTPTGVKVKQYF. The CDR3 nucleotides read TGTGCCAGCAGTACCCCGACAGGGGTAAAAGTTAAGCAGTACTTC.

This clonotype was detected ten times or more. CDR3 coding DNA: TGTGCCAGCAGCTTACCTTGGCCGAGCTCCTACGAGCAGTACTTC. It encodes CASSLPWPSSYEQYF. The chain carries TRBV7-9 and TRBJ2-7; D gene unclear. V was clipped by 2 bases and J by 0 bases, with 11 bases between them. The CDR3 has 15 amino acids. Germline-derived CDR1 and CDR2 are SEHNR and FQNEAQ (reference sequence).

V gene TRBV4-3 combines with J gene TRBJ2-7; D ambiguous. Per the germline V gene, CDR1 is LGHNA and CDR2 is YSLEER. This CDR3 has 15 amino acids. V was clipped by 1 base and J by 1 base, with 11 bases between them. CDR3 nucleotides: TGCGCCAGCAGCCAAGTTTTAGGTGGATCCTACGAGCAGTACTTC. The encoded protein is CASSQVLGGSYEQYF.

A note on this clonotype: This may be a read error: a much more frequent sequence differs by one nucleotide. The rearrangement joins TRBV6-5 to TRBJ1-5; 8 bases line up with TRBD1. The CDR3 totals 15 residues. Germline V CDR1 and CDR2: MNHEY, SVGAGI. The DNA of the CDR3 is TGTGTCAGCAGTACCGGACAGGGCGGGAGTCAGCCCCAGCATTTT. Translated: CVSSTGQGGSQPQHF.

This clonotype was seen only once. The chain employs TRBV3-1 and TRBJ2-5; either TRBD1 or TRBD2 may fit D (5 bases each). The J call may be wrong; the DNA end is better matched by TRBJ2-4. This CDR3 has 15 amino acids. CDR1 is LGHDT and CDR2 is YNNKEL in the germline V gene (reference sequence). This CDR3 is CASSQDPSRAGIQYF. As DNA, the CDR3 is TGTGCCAGCAGCCAAGATCCTTCCAGGGCGGGCATTCAGTACTTC.

The gene calls are TRBV6-1 and TRBJ1-2; 8 bases fit TRBD1. CDR1 and CDR2 from the germline V gene are MNHNS and SASEGT. This CDR3 has 14 amino acids. V gave up 5 bases and J gave up 8 bases; unmatched junction bases: 10. In nucleotides, the CDR3 is TGTGCCAGCAGTACAGGGGGGGCAAGTAGCGGCTACACCTTC. Encoded protein: CASSTGGASSGYTF.

The J gene is TRBJ2-4, the V gene TRBV6-5; 9 bases map to TRBD1. TRBJ2-7 explains the end of the DNA better; the J call may be wrong. This CDR3 has 22 residues. CDR1 MNHEY and CDR2 SVGAGI come from the germline V gene. The CDR3 DNA follows: TGTGCCAGCAGTTACCCTACAAAGCGGACAGGGGAGGGCGACCACCCAGCCTACGAGCAGTACTTC. The encoded protein is CASSYPTKRTGEGDHPAYEQYF.

This clonotype was counted ten times or more. The chain couples TRBV29-1 to TRBJ2-3, with TRBD2 matching 9 bases. The germline V gene has CDR1 SQVTM and CDR2 ANQGSEA. The CDR3 consists of 15 residues. V lost 4 bases to trimming and J lost 6 bases; unmatched junction nucleotides: 11. Written as DNA, the CDR3 is TGCAGCGTTGTGGGTCTAGCGGGGACCGCGGATACGCAGTATTTT. Its protein is CSVVGLAGTADTQYF.

V gene TRBV27 combines with J gene TRBJ1-1; TRBD1 matches at 7 bases. The CDR3 length is 14 residues. With V trimmed by 4 bases and J by 7 bases, 9 bases remained unmatched. From germline, CDR1 is MNHEY and CDR2 SMNVEV (reference sequence). The CDR3 DNA sequence: TGTGCCAGCAGTTCCACAGGGGCGGGGGTTGAAGCTTTCTTT. This sequence encodes CASSSTGAGVEAFF.

This chain uses TRBV5-1 with TRBJ2-3; D not resolved. The CDR3 extends over 15 amino acids. Looked up from germline, CDR1 is SGHRS and CDR2 is YFSETQ. V lost 0 bases, J lost 2 bases, and 10 bases lay in between. The CDR3: CASSLAADHTDTQYF. The CDR3 bases are TGCGCCAGCAGCTTGGCTGCCGACCACACAGATACGCAGTATTTT.

The chain links TRBV3-1 to TRBJ1-3; possibly TRBD1 for D (6 bases). This CDR3 spans 14 amino acids. Trimming removed 5 bases from V and 4 bases from J, with 12 bases in between. Germline V gene lookup returns CDR1 LGHDT and CDR2 YNNKEL (reference sequence). The CDR3 coding sequence is TGTGCCAGCAGCACCAGGACAGCAGGAAACACCATATATTTT. Residues: CASSTRTAGNTIYF.

The rearrangement links TRBV6-2 or TRBV6-3 to TRBJ1-1; no definite D call. The CDR3 spans 14 residues. V was clipped by 6 bases and J by 4 bases, with 15 bases between them. CDR1 and CDR2 from the germline V gene are MNHEY and SVGEGT. CDR3 region: CASRTRDVVTEAFF. In nucleotides, the CDR3 is TGTGCCAGCAGGACTAGGGATGTAGTCACTGAAGCTTTCTTT.

Many counts were recorded for this clonotype. The chain uses TRBV24-1 and TRBJ2-1; D is undetermined. V lost 7 bases and J 6 bases, leaving 9 bases between the germline ends. The CDR3 runs 12 residues. The V gene's germline CDR1 is KGHDR and CDR2 SFDVKD. In DNA, the CDR3 is TGTGCCACCAGCGGACCTATCAATGAGCAGTTCTTC. Translated: CATSGPINEQFF.

This clonotype was picked up many times. The chain uses TRBV12-3 or TRBV12-4 and TRBJ2-1; 12 bases map to TRBD2. Trimming at V came to 6 bases and at J to 0 bases, leaving 6 bases not matched to a gene. The CDR3 has 17 amino acids. The CDR3 region has the DNA TGTGCCAGCAGCCAGACTAGCGGGGGAAGCTCCTACAATGAGCAGTTCTTC. Protein sequence: CASSQTSGGSSYNEQFF.

This clonotype was detected only a few times. DNA of the CDR3: TGTGCCAGCAGCCGTTCTACAGGGTTGACTGAAGCTTTCTTT. Protein sequence: CASSRSTGLTEAFF. V is TRBV28 and J is TRBJ1-1; D possibly corresponds to TRBD1 (6 bases). CDR1 MDHEN and CDR2 SYDVKM come from the germline V gene. The CDR3 covers 14 residues. Trimming removed 6 bases at V and 5 bases at J, with 16 bases between.

V usage is TRBV6-5 and J usage is TRBJ2-5; possible D gene TRBD1, 6 bases. Trimming shortened V by 6 bases and J by 0 bases, and 14 bases separated the two germline ends. The CDR3 loop spans 15 amino acids. From germline, CDR1 is MNHEY and CDR2 SVGAGI. CDR3: CASRLRGWYQETQYF. In DNA form, the CDR3 reads TGTGCCAGCAGGCTCAGGGGTTGGTACCAAGAGACCCAGTACTTC.

This clonotype was seen more than once but under ten times. The rearrangement uses TRBV3-1 and TRBJ1-6; 8 bases line up with TRBD1. The CDR3 loop spans 12 amino acids. CDR1 LGHDT and CDR2 YNNKEL come from the germline V gene (reference sequence). Losses at the gene ends were 4 bases for V and 13 bases for J; bases not matched to a gene: 3. The CDR3 DNA follows: TGTGCCAGCAGCCTGGACAGGGCGCCCCTCCACTTT. Encoded protein: CASSLDRAPLHF.

This clonotype was picked up a small number of times. The chain uses TRBV7-6 and TRBJ1-2; 7 bases agree with TRBD1. The CDR3 covers 17 residues. Germline assignment: CDR1 SGHVS and CDR2 FNYEAQ. V was pared by 5 bases and J by 10 bases, with 22 bases of the junction left unmatched. CDR3 in amino acids: CASSPQQAATGDFVYTF. The CDR3 DNA is TGTGCCAGCAGCCCTCAACAGGCCGCCACAGGGGATTTTGTCTACACCTTC.

This clonotype was counted ten times or more. The V and J genes are TRBV7-3 and TRBJ2-7; 9 nucleotides match TRBD2. Germline assignment: CDR1 SGHTA and CDR2 FQGTGA. CDR3 length equals 15 residues. Unmatched junction bases numbered 8, after V lost 5 bases and J lost 3 bases. This chain's CDR3 is CASSIGLASSYEQYF. CDR3 nucleotides: TGTGCCAGCAGCATCGGACTAGCGAGTAGCTACGAGCAGTACTTC.

The gene calls are TRBV12-3 or TRBV12-4 and TRBJ1-2; TRBD1 matches at 7 bases. Unmatched junction bases numbered 5, after V lost 3 bases and J lost 4 bases. The CDR3 extends over 14 amino acids. The CDR3 DNA reads TGTGCCAGCAGTTTCGGGACAGATCCCTATGGCTACACCTTC. It encodes CASSFGTDPYGYTF.

DNA for the CDR3: TGCAGTGCTGGTGCAAGTACGAGGCGGGAGCAGTACTTC. Protein: CSAGASTRREQYF. V gene TRBV20-1 combines with J gene TRBJ2-7; D not resolved. The CDR3 covers 13 residues. Per the germline V gene, CDR1 is DFQATT and CDR2 is SNEGSKA (reference sequence). V was shortened by 5 bases and J by 7 bases, with 18 bases between the two germline ends.

The gene calls are TRBV20-1 and TRBJ1-1; TRBD1 agrees at 7 bases. CDR1 is DFQATT, CDR2 SNEGSKA, per germline (reference sequence). The V gene end was trimmed by 4 bases and the J gene end by 4 bases; junction bases not matched to a gene: 6. The CDR3 covers 13 residues. CDR3: CSAIEGAVTEAFF. CDR3 sequence (DNA): TGCAGTGCTATTGAGGGGGCGGTCACTGAAGCTTTCTTT.

The V gene is TRBV10-3, the J gene TRBJ1-5; 7 bases match TRBD1. Germline lookup yields CDR1 ENHRY and CDR2 SYGVKD. The CDR3 contains 14 residues. The ends lost 6 bases at V and 1 base at J; junction bases unmatched: 3. The CDR3 spells CAISMTGSNQPQHF. In DNA form, the CDR3 reads TGTGCCATCAGCATGACAGGGAGCAATCAGCCCCAGCATTTT.

This chain links TRBV24-1 with TRBJ2-4; TRBD1 might be the D (7 bases). With the DNA end fitting TRBJ2-7 better, the J assignment may be wrong. CDR3 length: 15 residues. Germline CDR1 reads KGHDR; CDR2 reads SFDVKD. Written as DNA, the CDR3 is TGTGCCACCAGTGGGGGACTTGGGACAGTCTACGAGCAGTACTTC. It codes for CATSGGLGTVYEQYF.

V gene TRBV20-1 combines with J gene TRBJ1-2, with 9 bases matching TRBD1. The CDR3 is 15 amino acids. In germline, CDR1 is DFQATT, CDR2 SNEGSKA (reference sequence). J was trimmed by 7 bases and V by 1 base; bases with no gene match: 10. The CDR3 protein is CSARAPGQGSSGYTF. The CDR3 coding sequence is TGCAGTGCTAGAGCTCCGGGACAGGGTAGTAGTGGCTACACCTTC.

For this clonotype: A much bigger clone sits one base away, suggesting this may be a read error. The CDR3 DNA reads TGTGCCACCAGCAGACACGGGGGATCCTACAATGAGCAGTTCTTC. This encodes CATSRHGGSYNEQFF. The rearrangement joins TRBV15 to TRBJ2-1, with D maybe TRBD2 (6 bases). V lost 2 bases to trimming and J lost 1 base, with 9 bases between them. Germline loops: CDR1 LNHNV, CDR2 YYDKDF (reference sequence). The CDR3 spans 15 residues.